This T cell receptor beta chain was identified in a study of blood T cell repertoires in COVID-19. Profiling relied on immunoSEQ multiplex PCR, and the TCRdb table lists in-frame clones only, not all of them. The sample records about 220,000 clones, 84% being singletons. The sequencing input was peripheral blood. The TCR originated in a man aged 50 to 60 with active or convalescent COVID-19.

As DNA, the CDR3 is TGCGCCAGCAGCCCCTCGGGAATGGGTGGAGGGAATACGCAGTATTTT. Its protein is CASSPSGMGGGNTQYF. The chain employs TRBV4-3 and TRBJ2-3; D possibly corresponds to TRBD2 (6 bases). The length of the CDR3 is 16 residues. Trimming removed 4 bases from V and 7 bases from J, with 21 bases in between. Germline V CDR1 and CDR2: LGHNA, YSLEER.